This entry is about one T cell receptor beta chain. Its specificity is unknown. These data are taken from a study of cytomegalovirus exposure and HLA in healthy donors. Findings and caveats of the study: There was a cluster of highly shared sequence variants that was likely a sequencing artifact.

PCR used 60 Vbeta primers and 13 Jbeta primers. Only in-frame clones appear in the TCRdb table, and some are missing; sequencing was by immunoSEQ multiplex PCR. The sample consists of around 130,000 clones, just under 75% of them appearing once. Germline loops: CDR1 SEHNR, CDR2 FQNEAQ (reference sequence). CDR3 size: 14 residues. V shed 1 base and J shed 6 bases, with 13 bases lying between them. The sequence came from a man aged 35 to 55 in good health and CMV-seropositive. Sequencing used PBMCs. This rearrangement joins TRBV7-9 to TRBJ2-7; TRBD1 is a possible D gene (5 bases). This chain's CDR3 is CASSLGQPPGEQYF. The CDR3 region has the DNA TGTGCCAGCAGCTTAGGACAGCCACCTGGCGAGCAGTACTTC.